The rows below give T cell receptor beta chains drawn from one sample of a study of EBV T-cell therapy then PD-1 blockade in nasopharyngeal carcinoma. The antigens these receptors bind are not known. Profiled with immunoSEQ multiplex PCR; TCRdb holds only in-frame clones, not every one. Altogether 20,000 or so clones are present, around 80% being singletons, with the ten largest covering approximately 34%. The sample was CD8+ T cells from blood, taken around day 250 from a patient whose treatment included autologous EBV-specific T cells and nivolumab. These receptors originate from a man aged 35-49 years with nasopharyngeal carcinoma. Both conserved end residues are part of each CDR3. The order of the fields is CDR3 protein, CDR3 DNA, clone size, J gene, V gene, D gene. D genes are given only for firm matches. Clone size is shown for a subset of rows, as once, few, many or a class of expanded clone.

cdr3_aa: CASSPQGLFDQPQHF
cdr3_nt: TGTGCCAGCAGCCCACAGGGTTTGTTTGATCAGCCCCAGCATTTT
clone_size: .
j_call: TRBJ1-5
v_call: TRBV9
d_call: .

cdr3_aa: CASSVGGTQYEQYF
cdr3_nt: TGTGCCAGCAGCGTAGGTGGGACACAGTACGAGCAGTACTTC
clone_size: .
j_call: TRBJ2-7
v_call: TRBV9
d_call: .

cdr3_aa: CASSQGALGPRSTDTQYF
cdr3_nt: TGCGCCAGCAGCCAGGGGGCCCTAGGCCCCCGTAGCACAGATACGCAGTATTTT
clone_size: .
j_call: TRBJ2-3
v_call: TRBV4-3
d_call: .

cdr3_aa: CASSLVPDSLGSVQYF
cdr3_nt: TGTGCCAGCAGCTTAGTCCCGGACAGCCTTGGGTCGGTCCAGTACTTC
clone_size: .
j_call: TRBJ2-5
v_call: TRBV7-9
d_call: .

cdr3_aa: CASSEGQGSVNEQFF
cdr3_nt: TGTGCCAGCAGTGAAGGGCAGGGATCGGTGAATGAGCAGTTCTTC
clone_size: .
j_call: TRBJ2-1
v_call: TRBV6-4
d_call: .

cdr3_aa: CASSPGGGSYEQYF
cdr3_nt: TGCGCCAGCAGCCCCGGTGGGGGCTCCTACGAGCAGTACTTC
clone_size: .
j_call: TRBJ2-7
v_call: TRBV5-1
d_call: .

cdr3_aa: CASSPGTGGGEPQHF
cdr3_nt: TGTGCCAGCAGCCCAGGGACAGGGGGCGGAGAGCCCCAGCATTTT
clone_size: once
j_call: TRBJ1-5
v_call: TRBV6-4
d_call: TRBD1

cdr3_aa: CASSSRSGWEQFF
cdr3_nt: TGTGCCAGTAGTTCGCGGAGCGGTTGGGAGCAGTTCTTC
clone_size: .
j_call: TRBJ2-1
v_call: TRBV19
d_call: .

cdr3_aa: CSGVTGGSYEQYF
cdr3_nt: TGCAGCGGTGTGACAGGGGGAAGCTACGAGCAGTACTTC
clone_size: .
j_call: TRBJ2-7
v_call: TRBV29-1
d_call: TRBD1

cdr3_aa: CASSLTSHREQFF
cdr3_nt: TGTGCCAGCAGTCTAACTAGTCACCGTGAGCAGTTCTTC
clone_size: .
j_call: TRBJ2-1
v_call: TRBV2
d_call: .

cdr3_aa: CASSYLNTEAFF
cdr3_nt: TGTGCCAGCAGTTATCTGAACACTGAAGCTTTCTTT
clone_size: .
j_call: TRBJ1-1
v_call: TRBV6-2/TRBV6-3
d_call: .

cdr3_aa: CASSQERTGYSNQPQHF
cdr3_nt: TGCGCCAGCAGCCAAGAGCGGACAGGGTATAGCAATCAGCCCCAGCATTTT
clone_size: .
j_call: TRBJ1-5
v_call: TRBV4-1
d_call: TRBD1

cdr3_aa: CASSSSWYGYTF
cdr3_nt: TGTGCCAGTAGTTCGTCCTGGTATGGCTACACCTTC
clone_size: .
j_call: TRBJ1-2
v_call: TRBV19
d_call: .

cdr3_aa: CASRGETQYF
cdr3_nt: TGCGCCAGCAGGGGAGAGACCCAGTACTTC
clone_size: .
j_call: TRBJ2-5
v_call: TRBV5-1
d_call: .

cdr3_aa: CASSYSAGVGGNTIYF
cdr3_nt: TGTGCCAGCAGTTACTCGGCAGGGGTGGGCGGAAACACCATATATTTT
clone_size: .
j_call: TRBJ1-3
v_call: TRBV6-5
d_call: .

cdr3_aa: CASSQDPGGSSYEQYF
cdr3_nt: TGCGCCAGCAGCCAAGATCCAGGGGGGTCCTCCTACGAGCAGTACTTC
clone_size: .
j_call: TRBJ2-7
v_call: TRBV4-3
d_call: .

cdr3_aa: CASRPPSDKFNTEAFF
cdr3_nt: TGTGCCAGCAGACCACCTTCCGACAAATTTAACACTGAAGCTTTCTTT
clone_size: .
j_call: TRBJ1-1
v_call: TRBV3-1/TRBV3-2
d_call: .

cdr3_aa: CASRPPGGTQETQYF
cdr3_nt: TGTGCCAGCAGGCCTCCGGGGGGAACCCAAGAGACCCAGTACTTC
clone_size: once
j_call: TRBJ2-5
v_call: TRBV6-2/TRBV6-3
d_call: TRBD2

cdr3_aa: CASSPSPGVGTGELFF
cdr3_nt: TGTGCCAGCAGCCCCTCTCCGGGGGTCGGCACCGGGGAGCTGTTTTTT
clone_size: .
j_call: TRBJ2-2
v_call: TRBV9
d_call: .

cdr3_aa: CASTQESYSNQPQHF
cdr3_nt: TGTGCCAGCACCCAAGAGAGTTATAGCAATCAGCCCCAGCATTTT
clone_size: .
j_call: TRBJ1-5
v_call: TRBV5-8
d_call: .

cdr3_aa: CASSTTGYLSTDTQYF
cdr3_nt: TGTGCCAGCAGTACCACAGGTTACCTTAGCACAGATACGCAGTATTTT
clone_size: .
j_call: TRBJ2-3
v_call: TRBV6-4
d_call: .

cdr3_aa: CATSGGQGTAGANVLTF
cdr3_nt: TGTGCCACCAGTGGAGGCCAGGGGACAGCTGGGGCCAACGTCCTGACTTTC
clone_size: .
j_call: TRBJ2-6
v_call: TRBV24-1
d_call: TRBD1

cdr3_aa: CASSFRRQGPNNEQFF
cdr3_nt: TGTGCCAGCAGCTTTCGTCGTCAGGGACCCAACAATGAGCAGTTCTTC
clone_size: .
j_call: TRBJ2-1
v_call: TRBV5-5
d_call: .

cdr3_aa: CASSRTGQGKSGELFF
cdr3_nt: TGTGCCAGCAGCCGAACGGGGCAGGGAAAATCCGGGGAGCTGTTTTTT
clone_size: .
j_call: TRBJ2-2
v_call: TRBV5-4
d_call: .

cdr3_aa: CASSLAGGLYGYTF
cdr3_nt: TGTGCCAGCAGCTTAGCTGGCGGCCTCTATGGCTACACCTTC
clone_size: .
j_call: TRBJ1-2
v_call: TRBV7-9
d_call: .

cdr3_aa: CASSSKGNYGYTF
cdr3_nt: TGTGCCAGCAGTTCAAAGGGGAACTATGGCTACACCTTC
clone_size: .
j_call: TRBJ1-2
v_call: TRBV27
d_call: .

cdr3_aa: CASNLAVSSYNEQFF
cdr3_nt: TGCGCCAGCAACCTAGCGGTGAGCTCCTACAATGAGCAGTTCTTC
clone_size: .
j_call: TRBJ2-1
v_call: TRBV5-1
d_call: TRBD2

cdr3_aa: CASSQYGTQYF
cdr3_nt: TGCGCCAGCAGCCAATATGGTACGCAGTATTTT
clone_size: .
j_call: TRBJ2-3
v_call: TRBV4-1
d_call: .

cdr3_aa: CASSSGGEAFF
cdr3_nt: TGTGCCAGCAGCTCCGGGGGGGAAGCTTTCTTT
clone_size: .
j_call: TRBJ1-1
v_call: TRBV7-9
d_call: .

cdr3_aa: CASSLSADLAKNIQYF
cdr3_nt: TGCGCCAGCAGCCTTTCGGCTGATTTAGCCAAAAACATTCAGTACTTC
clone_size: .
j_call: TRBJ2-4
v_call: TRBV4-3
d_call: .

cdr3_aa: CASSPGTSLVYNEQFF
cdr3_nt: TGCGCCAGCAGCCCCGGGACTTCCCTAGTCTACAATGAGCAGTTCTTC
clone_size: .
j_call: TRBJ2-1
v_call: TRBV4-3
d_call: .

cdr3_aa: CASSPPGTVNTEAFF
cdr3_nt: TGTGCCAGCAGCCCACCCGGGACGGTGAACACTGAAGCTTTCTTT
clone_size: .
j_call: TRBJ1-1
v_call: TRBV7-9
d_call: .

cdr3_aa: CASSDSTGADTQYF
cdr3_nt: TGTGCCAGCAGTGACTCGACAGGGGCAGATACGCAGTATTTT
clone_size: .
j_call: TRBJ2-3
v_call: TRBV6-4
d_call: TRBD1

cdr3_aa: CASSYSRLGISGGYTF
cdr3_nt: TGTGCCAGCAGTTACTCGAGGTTAGGGATCTCGGGCGGCTACACCTTC
clone_size: .
j_call: TRBJ1-2
v_call: TRBV6-6
d_call: .

cdr3_aa: CASSGWSNEQFF
cdr3_nt: TGTGCCAGCTCGGGGTGGTCCAATGAGCAGTTCTTC
clone_size: medium-sized
j_call: TRBJ2-1
v_call: TRBV11-3
d_call: .

cdr3_aa: CAYVGETGELFF
cdr3_nt: TGTGCCTATGTCGGCGAAACCGGGGAGCTGTTTTTT
clone_size: .
j_call: TRBJ2-2
v_call: TRBV12-3/TRBV12-4
d_call: .

cdr3_aa: CASSHRGAYQETQYF
cdr3_nt: TGTGCCAGCAGCCACCGCGGGGCGTACCAAGAGACCCAGTACTTC
clone_size: .
j_call: TRBJ2-5
v_call: TRBV14
d_call: .

cdr3_aa: CATSEGGYEQYF
cdr3_nt: TGTGCCACCAGTGAGGGAGGTTACGAGCAGTACTTC
clone_size: .
j_call: TRBJ2-7
v_call: TRBV24-1
d_call: .

cdr3_aa: CASSLSPEYYNEQFF
cdr3_nt: TGTGCCAGCAGCTTGAGTCCTGAGTATTACAATGAGCAGTTCTTC
clone_size: .
j_call: TRBJ2-1
v_call: TRBV5-6
d_call: .

cdr3_aa: CASSERSGNSPLHF
cdr3_nt: TGTGCCAGCAGTGAAAGGAGTGGGAATTCACCCCTCCACTTT
clone_size: .
j_call: TRBJ1-6
v_call: TRBV25-1
d_call: .

cdr3_aa: CASSLVRLFTEAFF
cdr3_nt: TGTGCCAGCAGCTTAGTCAGGCTTTTCACTGAAGCTTTCTTT
clone_size: .
j_call: TRBJ1-1
v_call: TRBV7-9
d_call: .

cdr3_aa: CASSQDRSSGQPQHF
cdr3_nt: TGTGCCAGCAGCCAAGACAGGTCCTCCGGTCAGCCCCAGCATTTT
clone_size: .
j_call: TRBJ1-5
v_call: TRBV4-2
d_call: .

cdr3_aa: CASSAVGVSYEQYF
cdr3_nt: TGTGCCAGCAGCGCAGTGGGAGTAAGCTACGAGCAGTACTTC
clone_size: .
j_call: TRBJ2-7
v_call: TRBV5-5
d_call: .

cdr3_aa: CASSPPGRANQPQHF
cdr3_nt: TGTGCCAGCTCACCACCTGGCAGGGCCAATCAGCCCCAGCATTTT
clone_size: .
j_call: TRBJ1-5
v_call: TRBV18
d_call: .

cdr3_aa: CASSLGGPGNTIYF
cdr3_nt: TGTGCCAGCAGTTTAGGGGGGCCCGGAAACACCATATATTTT
clone_size: .
j_call: TRBJ1-3
v_call: TRBV27
d_call: .

cdr3_aa: CASSLVGGGIQETQYF
cdr3_nt: TGTGCCAGCAGCTTAGTGGGCGGGGGGATCCAAGAGACCCAGTACTTC
clone_size: .
j_call: TRBJ2-5
v_call: TRBV7-2
d_call: TRBD2

cdr3_aa: CSVGRGTGNEQYF
cdr3_nt: TGCAGCGTCGGAAGAGGGACAGGGAACGAGCAGTACTTC
clone_size: .
j_call: TRBJ2-7
v_call: TRBV29-1
d_call: TRBD1

cdr3_aa: CASSQEGQETYNEQFF
cdr3_nt: TGCGCCAGCAGCCAAGAGGGACAGGAGACCTACAATGAGCAGTTCTTC
clone_size: .
j_call: TRBJ2-1
v_call: TRBV4-3
d_call: TRBD1

cdr3_aa: CASSPGQGGYEQYF
cdr3_nt: TGCGCCAGCTCACCGGGACAGGGAGGGTACGAGCAGTACTTC
clone_size: .
j_call: TRBJ2-7
v_call: TRBV4-3
d_call: TRBD1

cdr3_aa: CASSLTGGLGNEQYF
cdr3_nt: TGTGCCAGCAGCTTAACCGGCGGGCTGGGAAACGAGCAGTACTTC
clone_size: .
j_call: TRBJ2-7
v_call: TRBV7-2
d_call: .

cdr3_aa: CASSLAGVNTEAFF
cdr3_nt: TGTGCCAGCAGCTTGGCAGGGGTGAACACTGAAGCTTTCTTT
clone_size: once
j_call: TRBJ1-1
v_call: TRBV7-8
d_call: .

cdr3_aa: CASSYGLAGNEQYF
cdr3_nt: TGTGCCAGCAGTTACGGTCTAGCGGGGAACGAGCAGTACTTC
clone_size: .
j_call: TRBJ2-7
v_call: TRBV6-2/TRBV6-3
d_call: TRBD2

cdr3_aa: CASSYSGTGSFYEQYF
cdr3_nt: TGTGCCAGCAGTTACTCGGGGACAGGGAGTTTTTACGAGCAGTACTTC
clone_size: .
j_call: TRBJ2-7
v_call: TRBV6-5
d_call: TRBD1

cdr3_aa: CASSYPSGRANTGELFF
cdr3_nt: TGTGCCAGCAGCTACCCTAGTGGCAGGGCGAACACCGGGGAGCTGTTTTTT
clone_size: .
j_call: TRBJ2-2
v_call: TRBV7-2
d_call: .

cdr3_aa: CASRDSGNTIYF
cdr3_nt: TGTGCCAGCAGGGACTCTGGAAACACCATATATTTT
clone_size: .
j_call: TRBJ1-3
v_call: TRBV27
d_call: .

cdr3_aa: CASSYLDSTGELFF
cdr3_nt: TGTGCCAGCAGTTACTTGGACAGCACCGGGGAGCTGTTTTTT
clone_size: .
j_call: TRBJ2-2
v_call: TRBV6-6
d_call: .

cdr3_aa: CSARDGDPHTF
cdr3_nt: TGCAGTGCTAGAGACGGGGACCCCCACACCTTC
clone_size: medium-sized
j_call: TRBJ1-2
v_call: TRBV20-1
d_call: .

cdr3_aa: CSVLLAAYEQYF
cdr3_nt: TGCAGCGTTCTCCTAGCTGCCTACGAGCAGTACTTC
clone_size: once
j_call: TRBJ2-7
v_call: TRBV29-1
d_call: .

cdr3_aa: CAIRGGLAGGPPETQYF
cdr3_nt: TGTGCCATCCGTGGGGGACTAGCGGGGGGGCCCCCCGAGACCCAGTACTTC
clone_size: .
j_call: TRBJ2-5
v_call: TRBV10-3
d_call: TRBD2

cdr3_aa: CASSQDGVGGGETQYF
cdr3_nt: TGTGCCAGCAGCCAAGACGGGGTCGGGGGGGGAGAGACCCAGTACTTC
clone_size: .
j_call: TRBJ2-5
v_call: TRBV3-1/TRBV3-2
d_call: TRBD2